This record looks at one T cell receptor (beta chain) sequence and its context. The target of this receptor is not known. The input lacks base qualities; no much larger clone sits a single base away. The library was obtained by the immunoSEQ multiplex PCR assay. TCRdb carries this immuneACCESS record with in-frame sequences only. Its versions omit some clonotypes, under half of them owing to an unresolved V gene in the studies checked, with the rest unexplained. The sample table lists tens of thousands of clones, 95% of them with a count of one. The ten largest account for about 0.26% of the sample. This record belongs to a study of technical replicates of blood from a few donors (dated by TCRdb to about 2017). The germline V gene (reference sequence) provides CDR1 SEHNR and CDR2 FQNEAQ. V has 2 bases trimmed and J has 4 bases trimmed; junction bases matching no gene number 4. Taken from cysteine to phenylalanine, the CDR3 has 14 residues. Just the 42-base CDR3 DNA is kept, in frame starting at base 1.

The V gene is TRBV7-9 and the J gene is TRBJ1-1; 7 of the junction bases match TRBD1. The receptor's source is a human donor in good health. Sequencing was performed on T cells isolated from PBMCs. This receptor has the CDR3 CASSLMAGGTEAFF. The nucleotide sequence is given as TGTGCCAGCAGCTTAATGGCAGGGGGCACTGAAGCTTTCTTT.